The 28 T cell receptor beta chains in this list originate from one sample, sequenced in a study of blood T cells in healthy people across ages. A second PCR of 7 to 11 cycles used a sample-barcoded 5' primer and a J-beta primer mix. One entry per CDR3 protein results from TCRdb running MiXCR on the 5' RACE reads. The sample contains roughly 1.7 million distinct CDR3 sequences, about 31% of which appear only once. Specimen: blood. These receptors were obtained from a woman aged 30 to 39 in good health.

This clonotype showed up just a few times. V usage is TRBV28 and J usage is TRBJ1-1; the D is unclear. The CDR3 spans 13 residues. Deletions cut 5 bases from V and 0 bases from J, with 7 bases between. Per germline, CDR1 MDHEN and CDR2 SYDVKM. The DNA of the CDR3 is TGTGCCAGCAGTAAGAGAATGAACACTGAAGCTTTCTTT. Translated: CASSKRMNTEAFF.

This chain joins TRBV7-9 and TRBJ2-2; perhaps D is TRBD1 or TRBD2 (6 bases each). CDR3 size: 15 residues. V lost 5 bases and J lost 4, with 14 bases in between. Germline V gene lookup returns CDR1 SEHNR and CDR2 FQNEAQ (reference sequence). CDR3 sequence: CASSLEGGSTGELFF. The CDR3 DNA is TGTGCCAGCAGCCTGGAGGGGGGCAGCACCGGGGAGCTGTTTTTT.

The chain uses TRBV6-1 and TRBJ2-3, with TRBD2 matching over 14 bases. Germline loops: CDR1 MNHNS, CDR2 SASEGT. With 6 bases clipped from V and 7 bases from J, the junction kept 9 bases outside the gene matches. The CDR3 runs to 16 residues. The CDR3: CASRNPGLAGENTQYF. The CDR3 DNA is TGTGCCAGCAGGAATCCGGGACTAGCGGGAGAAAATACGCAGTATTTT.

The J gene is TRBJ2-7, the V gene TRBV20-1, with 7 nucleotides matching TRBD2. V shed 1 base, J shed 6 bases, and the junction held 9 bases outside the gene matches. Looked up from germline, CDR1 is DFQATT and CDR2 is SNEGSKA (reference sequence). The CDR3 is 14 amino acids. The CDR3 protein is CSARGPAGGGEQYF. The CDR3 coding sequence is TGCAGTGCTAGAGGTCCAGCTGGCGGGGGCGAGCAGTACTTC.

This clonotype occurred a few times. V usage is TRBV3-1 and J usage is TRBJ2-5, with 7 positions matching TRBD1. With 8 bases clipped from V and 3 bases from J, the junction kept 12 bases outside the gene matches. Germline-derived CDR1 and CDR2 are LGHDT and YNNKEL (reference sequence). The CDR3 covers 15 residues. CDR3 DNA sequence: TGTGCCAGCCTCTTCACAGGGGCAGAAGAAGAGACCCAGTACTTC. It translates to CASLFTGAEEETQYF.

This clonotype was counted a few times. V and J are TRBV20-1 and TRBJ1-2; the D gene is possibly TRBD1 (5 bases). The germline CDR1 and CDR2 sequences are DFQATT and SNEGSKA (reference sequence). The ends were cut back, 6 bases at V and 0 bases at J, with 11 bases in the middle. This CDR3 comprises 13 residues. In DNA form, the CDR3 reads TGCAGTGCCGGGACGGATTCTAACTATGGCTACACCTTC. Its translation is CSAGTDSNYGYTF.

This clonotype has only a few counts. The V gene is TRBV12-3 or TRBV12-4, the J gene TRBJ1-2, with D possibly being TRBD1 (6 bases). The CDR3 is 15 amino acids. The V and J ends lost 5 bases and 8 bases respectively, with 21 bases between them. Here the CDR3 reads CASSPNTGKNAGYTF. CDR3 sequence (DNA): TGTGCCAGCAGTCCCAACACAGGGAAAAACGCGGGCTACACCTTC.

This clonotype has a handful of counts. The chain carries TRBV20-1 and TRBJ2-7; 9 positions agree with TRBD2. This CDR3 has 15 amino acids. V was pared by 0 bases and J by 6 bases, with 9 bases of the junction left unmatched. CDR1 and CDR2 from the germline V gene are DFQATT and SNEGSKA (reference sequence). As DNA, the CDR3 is TGCAGTGCTAGAGATCGGGGCGGGGGGGCCACCGAGCAGTACTTC. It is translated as CSARDRGGGATEQYF.

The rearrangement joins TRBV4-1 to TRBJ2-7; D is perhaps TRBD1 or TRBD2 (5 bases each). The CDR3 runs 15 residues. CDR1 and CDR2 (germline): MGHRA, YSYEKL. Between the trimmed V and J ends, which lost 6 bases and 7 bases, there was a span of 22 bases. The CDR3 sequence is CASSRVSGPYNEQYF. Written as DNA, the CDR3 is TGCGCCAGCAGTCGAGTTTCGGGACCATACAATGAGCAGTACTTC.

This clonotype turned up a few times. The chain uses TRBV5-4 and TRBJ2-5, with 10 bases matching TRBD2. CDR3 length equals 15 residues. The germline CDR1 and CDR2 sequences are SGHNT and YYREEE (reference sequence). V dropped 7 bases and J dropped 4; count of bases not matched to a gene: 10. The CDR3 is CASASSSGGLETQYF. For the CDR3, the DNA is TGTGCCAGCGCCTCTAGTAGCGGGGGGTTAGAGACCCAGTACTTC.

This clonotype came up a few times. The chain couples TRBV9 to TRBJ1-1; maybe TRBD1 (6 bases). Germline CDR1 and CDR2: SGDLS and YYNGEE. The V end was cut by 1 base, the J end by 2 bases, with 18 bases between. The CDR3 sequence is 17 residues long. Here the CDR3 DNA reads TGTGCCAGCAGCGTATCATTCCGAGGGGGAGAAAACACTGAAGCTTTCTTT. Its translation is CASSVSFRGGENTEAFF.

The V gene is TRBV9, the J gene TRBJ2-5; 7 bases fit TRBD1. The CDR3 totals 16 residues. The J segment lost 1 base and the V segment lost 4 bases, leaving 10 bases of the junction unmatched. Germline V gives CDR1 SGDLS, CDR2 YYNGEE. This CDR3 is CASSTPVDRAQETQYF. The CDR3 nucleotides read TGTGCCAGCAGCACCCCCGTAGACAGGGCCCAAGAGACCCAGTACTTC.

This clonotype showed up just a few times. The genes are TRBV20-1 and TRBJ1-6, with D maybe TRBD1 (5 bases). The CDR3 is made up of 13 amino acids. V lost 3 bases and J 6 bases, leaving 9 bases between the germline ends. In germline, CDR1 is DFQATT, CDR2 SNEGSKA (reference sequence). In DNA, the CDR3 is TGCAGTGCTAGCCAGGGCGGTAATTCACCCCTCCACTTT. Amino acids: CSASQGGNSPLHF.

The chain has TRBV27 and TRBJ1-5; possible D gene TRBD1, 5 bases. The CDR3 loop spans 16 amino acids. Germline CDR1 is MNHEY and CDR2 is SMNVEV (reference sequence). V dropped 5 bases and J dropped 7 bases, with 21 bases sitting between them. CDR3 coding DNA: TGTGCCAGCAGTCCGCTACCGCGGGACGTTAACCAGCCCCAGCATTTT. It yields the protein CASSPLPRDVNQPQHF.

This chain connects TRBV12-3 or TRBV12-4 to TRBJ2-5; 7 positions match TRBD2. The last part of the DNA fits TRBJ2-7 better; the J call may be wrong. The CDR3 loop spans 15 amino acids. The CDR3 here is CASSQPTGRVGEQYF. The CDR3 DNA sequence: TGTGCCAGCAGCCAACCTACTGGGAGGGTCGGCGAGCAGTACTTC.

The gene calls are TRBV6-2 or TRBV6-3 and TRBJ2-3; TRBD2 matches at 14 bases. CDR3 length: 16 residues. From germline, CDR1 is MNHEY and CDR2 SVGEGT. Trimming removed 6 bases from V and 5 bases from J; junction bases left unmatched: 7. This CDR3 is CASRPGLAGGRDTQYF. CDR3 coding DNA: TGTGCCAGCAGGCCCGGACTAGCGGGGGGCAGAGATACGCAGTATTTT.

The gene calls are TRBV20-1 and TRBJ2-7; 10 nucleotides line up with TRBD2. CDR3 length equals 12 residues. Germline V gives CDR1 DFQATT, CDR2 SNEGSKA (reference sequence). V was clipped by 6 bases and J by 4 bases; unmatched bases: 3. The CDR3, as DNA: TGCAGTGCCGTTAGCGGGAGGTACGAGCAGTACTTC. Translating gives CSAVSGRYEQYF.

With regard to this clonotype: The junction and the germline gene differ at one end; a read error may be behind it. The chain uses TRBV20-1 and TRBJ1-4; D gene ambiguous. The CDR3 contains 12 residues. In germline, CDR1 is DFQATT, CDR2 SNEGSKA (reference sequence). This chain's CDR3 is CSASLGNGKLFF. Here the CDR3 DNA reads TGCAGTGCTAGCCTGGGGAATGGAAAACTGTTTTTT.

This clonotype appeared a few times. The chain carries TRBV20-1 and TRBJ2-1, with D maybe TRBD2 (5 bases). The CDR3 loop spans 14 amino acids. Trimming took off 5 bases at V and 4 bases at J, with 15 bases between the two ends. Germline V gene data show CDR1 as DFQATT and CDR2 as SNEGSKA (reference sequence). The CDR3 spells CSASSGAKYNEQFF. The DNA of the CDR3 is TGCAGTGCTTCCAGCGGAGCGAAATACAATGAGCAGTTCTTC.

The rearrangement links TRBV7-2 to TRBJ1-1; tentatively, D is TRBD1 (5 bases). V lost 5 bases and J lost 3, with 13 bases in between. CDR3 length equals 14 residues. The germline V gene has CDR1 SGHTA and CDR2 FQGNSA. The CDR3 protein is CASSPWWGDTEAFF. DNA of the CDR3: TGTGCCAGCAGCCCGTGGTGGGGGGACACTGAAGCTTTCTTT.

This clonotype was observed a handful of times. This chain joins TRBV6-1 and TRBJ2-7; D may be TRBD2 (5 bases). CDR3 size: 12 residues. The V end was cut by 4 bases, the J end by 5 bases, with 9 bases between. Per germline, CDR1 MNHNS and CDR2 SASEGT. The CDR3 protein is CASSGRPHEQYF. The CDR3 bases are TGTGCCAGCAGTGGGAGGCCCCACGAGCAGTACTTC.

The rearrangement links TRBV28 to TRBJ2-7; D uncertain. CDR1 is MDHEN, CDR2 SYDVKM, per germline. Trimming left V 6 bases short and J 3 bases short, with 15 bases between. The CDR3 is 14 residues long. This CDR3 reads CASSLLSSSYEQYF. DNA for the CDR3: TGTGCCAGCAGCCTCCTGAGTAGCAGCTACGAGCAGTACTTC.

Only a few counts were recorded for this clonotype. The CDR3 DNA reads as TGCAGTGCTAGATATGGGGGAACTAATGAAAAACTGTTTTTT. Its protein product is CSARYGGTNEKLFF. The chain employs TRBV20-1 and TRBJ1-4; D might be TRBD1 (5 bases). CDR3 size: 14 residues. Trimming pared 2 bases from V and 1 base from J, leaving 8 bases between. Looked up from germline, CDR1 is DFQATT and CDR2 is SNEGSKA (reference sequence).

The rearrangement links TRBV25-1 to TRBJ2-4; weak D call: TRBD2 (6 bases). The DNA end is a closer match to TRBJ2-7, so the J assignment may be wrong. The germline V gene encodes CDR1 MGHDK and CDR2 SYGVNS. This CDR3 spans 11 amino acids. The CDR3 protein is CASGTVYEQYF. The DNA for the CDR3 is TGTGCCAGCGGGACTGTCTACGAGCAGTACTTC.

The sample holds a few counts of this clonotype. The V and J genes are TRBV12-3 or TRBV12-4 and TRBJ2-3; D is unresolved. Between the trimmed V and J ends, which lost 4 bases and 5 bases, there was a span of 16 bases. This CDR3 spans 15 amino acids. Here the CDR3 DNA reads TGTGCCAGCAGTTCCCCGTCTACGGGTGGAGATACGCAGTATTTT. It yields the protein CASSSPSTGGDTQYF.

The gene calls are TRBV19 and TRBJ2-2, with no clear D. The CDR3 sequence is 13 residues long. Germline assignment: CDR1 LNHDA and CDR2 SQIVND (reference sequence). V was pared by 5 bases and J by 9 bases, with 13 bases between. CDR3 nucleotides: TGTGCCAGTAGTGTCTATGGCAGCAGGGAGCTGTTTTTT. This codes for CASSVYGSRELFF.

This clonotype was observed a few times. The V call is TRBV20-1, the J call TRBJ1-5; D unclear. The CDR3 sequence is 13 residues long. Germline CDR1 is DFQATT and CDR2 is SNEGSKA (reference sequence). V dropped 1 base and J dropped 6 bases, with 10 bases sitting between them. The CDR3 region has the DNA TGCAGTGCTAGAGTCCAGGTGGGTCAGCCCCAGCATTTT. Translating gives CSARVQVGQPQHF.

The CDR3 region is CAGHGQGLNEKLFF. DNA of the CDR3: TGTGCCGGCCACGGACAGGGTTTGAATGAAAAACTGTTTTTT. The chain combines TRBV12-3 or TRBV12-4 with TRBJ1-4, with 8 bases fitting TRBD1. This CDR3 is 14 amino acids long. Trimming at V came to 11 bases and at J to 5 bases, leaving 10 bases not matched to a gene.